Given below is one T cell receptor beta chain in context. A few counts support this clonotype. Its antigen specificity is not known. No clone much larger than this one lies a single base away; base qualities are absent. The data derive from a study of blood T cells in healthy people across ages (dated by TCRdb to 2014 to 2015). Study-wide context: In model experiments, template switching captured roughly one uniquely barcoded TCR beta cDNA molecule for every two T cells. Using the same blood draw, the study looked at two additional independent replicas of 1 million unique cDNA reads for two donors, one aged 18 to 30 and the other aged 80 or older. To avoid experimental bias, donors of different ages were distributed randomly across sequencing lanes. Donors were grouped into four age groups: young (average 16 years), middle-aged (39), aged (roughly 67) and long-lived (less than 85). To track age-related changes in TCR beta repertoire diversity, the study relied on deep sequencing normalized with unique cDNA molecular identifiers. Results and caveats for the whole study, not just this receptor: Since profiling was done on bulk unsorted PBMCs, naive and antigen-experienced compartments could not be conclusively compared. Estimates of total diversity based on one million sequenced T cells were considered lower bounds and underestimates. Compared with the aged group, the long-lived group had more naive CD4+ T cells, fewer expanded clones and increased TCR diversity, suggesting age selection. Because the CMV infection status of the donors was unknown, age-related changes in expanded clonotypes may potentially have been confounded. Observed TCR beta diversity per million T cells fell roughly linearly with age, and a significant reduction was already apparent by age roughly 40. Observed TCR beta diversity correlated strongly with the percentage of naive T cells measured by flow cytometry.

The library was built by means of 5' RACE. The listed sequencing device is Illumina HiSeq 2500. A second PCR of roughly 6 to 11 cycles was run with a J-beta primer mix and a sample-barcoded 5' primer. Each TCR beta cDNA molecule received a unique molecular identifier from a template-switch 5' adaptor carrying 12 random nucleotides. Each sample yielded at least 2.5 million CDR3-containing paired-end reads. All of the RNA was converted into first-strand cDNA using the Mint cDNA synthesis kit, with a TRBC-specific oligonucleotide serving as the primer. After uracil-DNA glycosylase treatment, a first 18-cycle PCR used universal primers M1SS and BC2_uni_R on all cDNA. Turning to the authors' computational methods: Normalization of each sample was performed by random selection of 1 million high-quality reads, each carrying a distinct molecular identifier. Reads with shared molecular identifiers were discarded instead of being binned into consensus sequences. MiTCR, run with a Q25 quality threshold and the strictest error-elimination algorithm, handled CDR3 identification, clonotype clustering and error correction. A nonparametric unseen species model with Euler transformation was used to estimate a lower bound on total TCR beta diversity. TCRdb itself trimmed the public reads at Q25 with fastp, ran MiXCR and retained productive beta chains. Each CDR3 protein appears once, grouped with its most common genes and DNA. These V and J calls are TCRdb output, not the study's own analysis. The sample table records approximately 940,000 distinct CDR3 sequences; approximately 49% of these occur just once. The ten largest clones add up to about an eighth of the sample.

Donors were 30 to 45 systemically healthy Caucasian individuals from Russia aged roughly 6 to 90 years. Each donor gave about 9.8 milliliters of peripheral blood, drawn into EDTA-treated Vacutainer tubes. Ficoll-Paque density-gradient centrifugation was used to isolate PBMCs, with at least 6.5 million obtained per sample. Total RNA was extracted from PBMCs with Trizol reagent, with at least 6 micrograms obtained per sample. The percentages of naive CD45RAhigh/CD27high T cells were determined by flow cytometry on a PBMC aliquot from every donor. The sample taken for sequencing was blood. The receptor comes from a man aged 25 to 45 in good health.

The DNA sequence is as follows: TGTGCCAGCAGCTCCCGGGGGAATAATGAAAAACTGTTTTTT. This translates into CASSSRGNNEKLFF. The V and J segments used are TRBV7-2 and TRBJ1-4; 5 matching bases give a weak D call of TRBD1. The V end loses 4 bases and the J end loses 4 bases, and a stretch of 10 bases separates them. As encoded in the germline V gene, CDR1 is SGHTA while CDR2 is FQGNSA. There are 14 amino acids in the CDR3, from cysteine to phenylalanine inclusive. Kept here is only the CDR3 DNA, which spans 42 bases and is read in frame from base 1.